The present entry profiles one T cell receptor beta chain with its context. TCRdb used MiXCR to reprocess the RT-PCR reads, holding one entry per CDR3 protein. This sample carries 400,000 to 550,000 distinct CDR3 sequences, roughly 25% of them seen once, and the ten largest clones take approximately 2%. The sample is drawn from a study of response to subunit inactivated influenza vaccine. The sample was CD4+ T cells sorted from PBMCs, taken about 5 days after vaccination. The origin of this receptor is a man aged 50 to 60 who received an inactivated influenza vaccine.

DNA for the CDR3: TGTGCCAGCGCCGCCTGGGCAGATACGCAGTATTTT. Its protein product is CASAAWADTQYF. The chain uses TRBV6-2 or TRBV6-3 and TRBJ2-3, with no clear D. The CDR3 has 12 amino acids. Trimming left V 8 bases short and J 4 bases short, with 10 bases between. The germline gives CDR1 MNHEY, CDR2 SVGEGT.